This paragraph covers one T cell receptor beta chain sequence. The antigen remains undetermined. TCRdb called the RT-PCR reads again in MiXCR, with one record for every CDR3 protein. The sample has more than 550,000 distinct CDR3 sequences, about 11% seen once. This entry belongs to a study of response to subunit inactivated influenza vaccine. Study-level points and caveats: Authors proposed each seasonal influenza vaccination draws in few new T cells.

Trimming took 5 bases from V and 4 from J, leaving 12 bases between them. The CDR3 length is 14 residues. Germline V gives CDR1 MNHNS, CDR2 SASEGT. These sequences were also reported in another study, on T cells expressing NK-cell markers. That study adds: Libraries used 5'RACE template switching adding universal primer site and UMIs. It was sorted CD3+CD56+NKG2C+, CD3+CD56+NKG2C- and CD3+CD56-NKG2C+ T cells that supplied the TCR beta repertoires. With respect to HCMV, seven of the eight sequenced donors were seropositive, and one was seronegative. In a group of about six donors, dominant NKG2C+ clonotypes represented roughly 1.0-7.0% of CD8+ T cells.

The source of this sequence is a man aged 45-60 years who received an inactivated influenza vaccine. The rearrangement joins TRBV6-1 to TRBJ1-5, with D tentatively TRBD1 (6 bases). Sequencing was performed on PBMCs from blood, taken on the day of vaccination. The CDR3 DNA reads as TGTGCCAGCAGTCGCGACAGGCTAAATCAGCCCCAGCATTTT. Its protein is CASSRDRLNQPQHF.